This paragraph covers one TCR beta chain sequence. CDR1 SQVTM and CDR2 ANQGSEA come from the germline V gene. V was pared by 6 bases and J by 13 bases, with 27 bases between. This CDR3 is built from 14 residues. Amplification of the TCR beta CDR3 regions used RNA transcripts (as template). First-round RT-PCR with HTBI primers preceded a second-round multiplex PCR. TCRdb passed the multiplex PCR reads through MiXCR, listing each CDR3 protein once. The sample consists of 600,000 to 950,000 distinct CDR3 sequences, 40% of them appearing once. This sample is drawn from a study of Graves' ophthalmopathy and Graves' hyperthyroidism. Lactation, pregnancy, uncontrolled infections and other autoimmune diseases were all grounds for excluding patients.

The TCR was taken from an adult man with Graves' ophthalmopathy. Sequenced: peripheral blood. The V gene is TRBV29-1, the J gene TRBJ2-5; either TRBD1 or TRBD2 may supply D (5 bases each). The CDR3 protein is CSVGESVTGELLYF. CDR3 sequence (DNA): TGCAGCGTAGGGGAAAGCGTTACCGGGGAGCTGTTGTACTTC. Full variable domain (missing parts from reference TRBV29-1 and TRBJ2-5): SAVISQKPSRDICQRGTSLTIQCQVDSQVTMMFWYRQQPGQSLTLIATANQGSEATYESGFVIDKFPISRPNLTFSTLTVSNMSPEDSSIYLCSVGESVTGELLYFGPGTRLLVL.